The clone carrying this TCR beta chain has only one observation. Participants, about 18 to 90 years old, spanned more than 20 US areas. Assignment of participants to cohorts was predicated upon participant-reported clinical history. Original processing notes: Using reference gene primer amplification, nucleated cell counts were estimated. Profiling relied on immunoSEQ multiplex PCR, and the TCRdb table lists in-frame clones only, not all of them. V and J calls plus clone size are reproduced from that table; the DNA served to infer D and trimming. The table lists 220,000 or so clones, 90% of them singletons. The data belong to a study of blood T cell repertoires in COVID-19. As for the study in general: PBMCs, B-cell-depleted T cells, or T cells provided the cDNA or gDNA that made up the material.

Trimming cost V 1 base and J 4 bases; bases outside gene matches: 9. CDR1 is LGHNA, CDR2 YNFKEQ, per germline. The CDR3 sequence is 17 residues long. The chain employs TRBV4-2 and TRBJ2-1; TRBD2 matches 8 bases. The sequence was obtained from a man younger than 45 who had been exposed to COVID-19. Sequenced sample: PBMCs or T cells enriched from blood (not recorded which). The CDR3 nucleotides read TGTGCCAGCAGCCAAGCGACGGGGGGGGTGGTTTACAATGAGCAGTTCTTC. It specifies CASSQATGGVVYNEQFF.